The clone carrying this T cell receptor beta chain was detected only once. The source of the sample is a study of blood T cell repertoires in COVID-19. Study at large: Sources were T cells, B-cell-depleted T cells, or PBMCs; the material itself was cDNA or gDNA.

With V trimmed by 5 bases and J by 3 bases, 6 bases remained unmatched. Looked up from germline, CDR1 is MNHEY and CDR2 is SMNVEV (reference sequence). The CDR3 is 16 amino acids. Profiled with immunoSEQ multiplex PCR; TCRdb holds only in-frame clones, not every one. The table includes some 200,000 clones, around 85% detected once. The sample taken for sequencing was peripheral blood. The gene calls are TRBV27 and TRBJ1-5, with 11 bases fitting TRBD1. The receptor's source is a man in his 60s with COVID-19, enrolled during active disease. CDR3 bases: TGTGCCAGCAGTGGATGGACAGGGGGCTACAATCAGCCCCAGCATTTT. It codes for CASSGWTGGYNQPQHF.